The sequence of this TCR beta chain was determined in a study of CD8 T cells in Susac syndrome. Trimming shortened V by 2 bases and J by 2 bases, and 11 bases separated the two germline ends. Germline values: CDR1 PRHDT, CDR2 FYEKMQ (reference sequence). The CDR3 loop spans 15 amino acids. The authors carried out high-throughput sequencing of TCR beta. They applied it to CD8+ and CD4+ T cells obtained from blood. The authors negatively isolated CD8+ and CD4+ T cells and FACS-enriched TEMRA cells. When the RNA was reverse transcribed, random hexamers were used with an input of roughly 0.5 to 1 ug. TCR beta CDR3 was amplified by immunoSEQ multiplex PCR. This amplification extended across 54 Vbeta and 13 Jbeta segments. TCRdb fed the immunoSEQ multiplex PCR reads into MiXCR, producing one record per CDR3 protein. The sample carries hundreds of thousands of distinct CDR3 sequences, about 89% recorded once.

This TCR was sampled from a human donor with multiple sclerosis. Sequencing was carried out using CD8+ T cells from PBMCs. The rearrangement uses TRBV13 and TRBJ2-3; D remains unclear. The CDR3 DNA follows: TGTGCCAGCAGCTTACTGGCCGCTCACACAGATACGCAGTATTTT. Its translation is CASSLLAAHTDTQYF.